This T cell receptor beta chain originates from a study of blood T cell repertoires in COVID-19. Study-level background: The United States, Italy and Spain provided the acute and convalescent COVID-19 samples.

The CDR3 consists of 13 residues. It was during active infection that Seattle patients were enrolled and then longitudinally followed. The authors' processing: Nucleated cell counts were estimated from reference gene primer amplification. Some clones are missing from TCRdb's copy, which holds only in-frame ones; the method was immunoSEQ multiplex PCR. D and trimming were read from the DNA, whereas the V and J calls and clone size are those reported in that table. The table has approximately 200,000 clones, around 75% seen once. The sequence came from a woman aged 40 to 50 with COVID-19, enrolled during active disease. The chain recombines TRBV21-1 with TRBJ2-5; no DNA check was done on the table's D call, TRBD1. TRBV21-1 is labeled a pseudogene. Material for sequencing was peripheral blood. CDR3 sequence (DNA): TGTGCCATCCTACAGGGGGCGCGGGAGACCCAGTACTTC. Its protein is CAILQGARETQYF.